This T cell receptor (beta chain) was identified in a study of blood T cell repertoires in COVID-19. About the study: Material from acute and convalescent COVID-19 was sourced from the United States, Italy and Spain. PBMCs, B-cell-depleted T cells, or T cells provided the cDNA or gDNA that made up the material.

Under the authors' procedure: Amplification of reference gene primers was used by the study to estimate nucleated cell counts. Using immunoSEQ multiplex PCR, the repertoire was profiled, and TCRdb retains in-frame clones only, with some absent. V and J calls and clone size come straight from that table; D and trimming were deduced from the DNA. Of 150,000 to 200,000 clones listed, 65% to 80% are singletons. The CDR3 length is 16 residues. The V and J ends lost 4 bases and 5 bases, in that order; junction bases with no gene match: 9. The V gene's germline CDR1 is SEHNR and CDR2 FQNEAQ (reference sequence). Participant ages covered about 18 to 100 years across about two dozen US areas.

The sequence was collected from a woman in her forties or fifties with acute COVID-19. The rearrangement uses TRBV7-9 and TRBJ1-5; TRBD1 matches at 9 bases. The sequencing input was PBMCs or T cells enriched from blood (not recorded which). For the CDR3, the DNA is TGTGCCAGCAGCTCCCGAGGACAGGGGCCGCATCAGCCCCAGCATTTT. Its protein product is CASSSRGQGPHQPQHF.